This note documents a single T cell receptor beta chain sequence. What it recognizes is unknown. These data are taken from a study of T cells in tumors after PD-1 blockade. V was pared by 4 bases and J by 4 bases, with 16 bases between. This CDR3 has 15 residues. CDR1 is LGHNA and CDR2 is YNFKEQ in the germline V gene. Genomic DNA template from tumor biopsies or peripheral blood, 616 ng to 6,004 ng input. The repertoire was sequenced with immunoSEQ multiplex PCR; TCRdb's copy has only in-frame clones and lacks some. The sample lists about 3,900 clones, roughly 67% occurring once. Overall study findings and caveats: Approximately 43% of tumor TCR clonotypes were also found in blood.

This TCR was recovered from a human donor with basal cell carcinoma. This sequence joins TRBV4-2 and TRBJ1-2; perhaps TRBD1 as D (6 bases). Material: tumor tissue, obtained before anti-PD-1 treatment. CDR3: CASSPSGRGFYGYTF. CDR3 nucleotide sequence: TGTGCCAGCAGCCCCTCGGGGAGGGGGTTCTATGGCTACACCTTC.